This T cell receptor (beta chain) appears in the sequencing data of a study of early T cells in non-severe SARS-CoV-2 infection. Overall study results and limits: Comparison of clonotypes with VDJdb favored anti-spike CD8 responses while missing private and CD4 specificities.

Germline CDR1 is SQVTM and CDR2 is ANQGSEA. V was clipped by 7 bases and J by 4 bases; unmatched bases: 14. The CDR3 sequence is 16 residues long. This clonotype was seen repeatedly, ten times or more. What it binds is not known. TCRdb called the 5' RACE reads again in MiXCR, with one record for every CDR3 protein. The sample records roughly 63,000 distinct CDR3 sequences, 13% being singletons. The chain has TRBV29-1 and TRBJ2-5; 11 bases match TRBD2. Sequencing used whole blood. The source of this sequence is an adult who was a healthcare worker with PCR-confirmed SARS-CoV-2 infection or an uninfected control (not recorded which). CDR3 region: CSADRPGLAELETQYF. DNA for the CDR3: TGCAGCGCAGATCGACCGGGACTAGCGGAGTTAGAGACCCAGTACTTC. Full variable domain (outside the CDR3, taken from reference TRBV29-1 and TRBJ2-5): SAVISQKPSRDICQRGTSLTIQCQVDSQVTMMFWYRQQPGQSLTLIATANQGSEATYESGFVIDKFPISRPNLTFSTLTVSNMSPEDSSIYLCSADRPGLAELETQYFGPGTRLLVL.